This entry lists 15 T cell receptor beta chains sequenced from one sample in a study of cytomegalovirus exposure and HLA in healthy donors. Researchers ran the PCR with 60 Vbeta and 13 Jbeta primers. Assay: immunoSEQ multiplex PCR; the TCRdb copy retains only in-frame clones and omits some. Of 150,000 to 200,000 clones listed, 84% are singletons. The sequenced material came from PBMCs. Receptors were obtained from a girl under 10 years old in good health and CMV-seropositive.

J is TRBJ2-2 and V is TRBV5-8, with D hard to call. The CDR3 extends over 17 amino acids. The V end was cut by 2 bases, the J end by 1 base, with 15 bases between. Germline values: CDR1 SGHTS, CDR2 YDEGEE. CDR3 DNA sequence: TGTGCCAGCAGCTTTCGACACCTTATACTGAACACCGGGGAGCTGTTTTTT. Protein: CASSFRHLILNTGELFF.

The chain couples TRBV6-6 to TRBJ1-5; D is unclear. The V gene's germline CDR1 is MNHNY and CDR2 SVGAGI (reference sequence). The CDR3 sequence is 14 residues long. V was cut by 2 bases and J by 4 bases, with 9 bases left in between. The CDR3 DNA follows: TGTGCCAGCAGTTACAGTGCTGAGAATCAGCCCCAGCATTTT. It encodes CASSYSAENQPQHF.

The J gene is TRBJ1-1, the V gene TRBV6-1; the match to TRBD1 covers 7 bases. Germline-derived CDR1 and CDR2 are MNHNS and SASEGT. The CDR3 covers 13 residues. The J segment lost 4 bases and the V segment lost 7 bases, leaving 6 bases of the junction unmatched. The CDR3 spells CASNPTGITEAFF. The DNA for the CDR3 is TGTGCCAGCAACCCGACAGGGATCACTGAAGCTTTCTTT.

The chain couples TRBV7-2 to TRBJ1-4, with D possibly TRBD1 on 6 matching bases. This CDR3 region has 14 residues. Germline CDR1 SGHTA, CDR2 FQGNSA. V was clipped by 5 bases and J by 8 bases, with 15 bases between them. The CDR3 loop is CASSTKGVWEKLFF. In DNA, the CDR3 is TGTGCCAGCAGCACCAAGGGGGTATGGGAAAAACTGTTTTTT.

The V gene is TRBV28, the J gene TRBJ2-1; weak D call: TRBD2 (5 bases). This CDR3 comprises 15 residues. Germline assignment: CDR1 MDHEN and CDR2 SYDVKM. V lost 6 bases and J lost 2, with 14 bases in between. As DNA, the CDR3 is TGTGCCAGCAGCCCCCCCGGGAACACCTACAATGAGCAGTTCTTC. As protein: CASSPPGNTYNEQFF. The variable domain in full, completed from reference TRBV28 and TRBJ2-1, reads DVKVTQSSRYLVKRTGEKVFLECVQDMDHENMFWYRQDPGLGLRLIYFSYDVKMKEKGDIPEGYSVSREKKERFSLILESASTNQTSMYLCASSPPGNTYNEQFFGPGTRLTVL.

The chain has TRBV2 and TRBJ2-3; tentatively, D is TRBD1 (5 bases). This CDR3 is 15 amino acids long. V lost 6 bases and J lost 1, with 14 bases in between. Germline V CDR1 and CDR2: SNHLY, FYNNEI. CDR3 sequence: CASRLQGDGTDTQYF. The CDR3 nucleotides are TGTGCCAGCAGGCTTCAGGGCGATGGCACAGATACGCAGTATTTT.

The chain combines TRBV27 with TRBJ1-5; 8 bases fit TRBD1. V lost 6 bases, J lost 2 bases, and 3 bases stayed unmatched. The CDR3 is 14 residues long. The germline V gene encodes CDR1 MNHEY and CDR2 SMNVEV (reference sequence). The CDR3 loop reads CASSGQGGNQPQHF. The DNA for the CDR3 is TGTGCCAGCAGCGGACAGGGAGGCAATCAGCCCCAGCATTTT.

This clone was counted a single time. Sequence at one end of the junction differs from germline and may be a read error. J is TRBJ1-2 and V is TRBV7-9; 9 nucleotides match TRBD1. Germline V lookup: CDR1 SEHNR, CDR2 FQNEAQ (reference sequence). The CDR3 sequence is 16 residues long. The CDR3 DNA reads as TGTTCCAGCAGCCCCTTACGGGACAGGGTCCCGGTGGGCTACACCTTC. As protein: CSSSPLRDRVPVGYTF.

V usage is TRBV20-1 and J usage is TRBJ2-3, with D possibly TRBD2 on 5 matching bases. Germline CDR1 and CDR2: DFQATT and SNEGSKA (reference sequence). V was pared by 7 bases and J by 5 bases, with 7 bases between. The CDR3 spans 10 residues. Written as DNA, the CDR3 is TGCAGTGTGGGGAGAGATACGCAGTATTTT. It encodes CSVGRDTQYF.

This clone was observed a single time. The chain recombines TRBV11-2 with TRBJ2-7, with 7 bases aligning to TRBD1. Trimming took 5 bases from V and 1 from J; bases not matched to a gene: 11. The CDR3 extends over 16 amino acids. Germline CDR1 and CDR2: SGHAT and FQNNGV. The CDR3 region is CASSRNRGRRSYEQYF. The CDR3 DNA reads TGTGCCAGCAGCCGTAACAGGGGCCGGAGGTCCTACGAGCAGTACTTC.

In nucleotides, the CDR3 is TGTGCCAGCAGAAAAATGACAGGGGCATCCGAGCAGTACTTC. Protein sequence: CASRKMTGASEQYF. The V call is TRBV6-5, the J call TRBJ2-7, with 8 bases lining up with TRBD1. After removal of 6 bases from V and 6 bases from J, the junction contained 10 bases not matched to a gene. The CDR3 sequence is 14 residues long. Germline V gene sequence: CDR1 MNHEY, CDR2 SVGAGI.

This sequence joins TRBV11-3 and TRBJ2-5, with TRBD1 identical over 7 bases. The length of the CDR3 is 15 residues. Germline lookup yields CDR1 SGHNT and CDR2 YENEEA. V lost 3 bases and J lost 4; bases outside the gene matches: 8. The CDR3 here is CASSFGTDARETQYF. The CDR3 DNA follows: TGTGCCAGCAGCTTTGGGACAGACGCCCGAGAGACCCAGTACTTC.

The J gene is TRBJ2-7, the V gene TRBV2, with 11 bases lining up with TRBD1. Germline V gene lookup returns CDR1 SNHLY and CDR2 FYNNEI. J was trimmed by 7 bases and V by 10 bases; bases with no gene match: 9. CDR3 length equals 13 residues. The CDR3 sequence is CAIAGTGGGEQYF. The CDR3, as DNA: TGTGCCATAGCCGGGACAGGGGGTGGAGAGCAGTACTTC.

The chain employs TRBV27 and TRBJ2-7; tentatively, D is TRBD2 (5 bases). Germline-derived CDR1 and CDR2 are MNHEY and SMNVEV (reference sequence). Trimming cost V 4 bases and J 6 bases, with 22 bases left between them. The CDR3 contains 16 residues. CDR3 protein: CASSSHFRGPKVEQYF. CDR3 coding DNA: TGTGCCAGCAGTTCCCACTTTCGAGGGCCAAAAGTCGAGCAGTACTTC.

The chain combines TRBV28 with TRBJ2-5, with a possible D match to TRBD2 (5 bases). The CDR3 loop spans 12 amino acids. Per germline, CDR1 MDHEN and CDR2 SYDVKM. V was shortened by 3 bases and J by 5 bases, with 7 bases between the two germline ends. The CDR3: CASSLERETQYF. CDR3 sequence (DNA): TGTGCCAGCAGTTTGGAGCGGGAGACCCAGTACTTC.